A selection of T cell receptor beta chains follows, all from one sample in a study of cytomegalovirus exposure and HLA in healthy donors. Measured with immunoSEQ multiplex PCR; TCRdb has only the in-frame clones, and not every one. The repertoire includes about 55,000 clones, 55% to 65% of them detected once, and approximately 12% sits in the top ten. Material for sequencing was PBMCs. These TCRs come from a human donor in good health. The CDR3 runs from the conserved cysteine through the conserved F or W. Fields, in order: J gene, CDR3 length, V gene, CDR3 protein.

j_gene: TRBJ2-7
len: 11
v_gene: TRBV19
CDR3aa: CASSIRDEQYF

j_gene: TRBJ1-4
len: 14
v_gene: TRBV4-1
CDR3aa: CASSRQVVNEKLFF

j_gene: TRBJ2-3
len: 17
v_gene: TRBV19
CDR3aa: CASSMPVGVAGADTQYF

j_gene: TRBJ1-4
len: 13
v_gene: TRBV29-1
CDR3aa: CSVVIRGNEKLFF

j_gene: TRBJ2-3
len: 15
v_gene: TRBV5-4
CDR3aa: CASSAGTGGSDTQYF

j_gene: TRBJ2-7
len: 13
v_gene: TRBV5-1
CDR3aa: CASSFQNSYEQYF

j_gene: TRBJ2-7
len: 15
v_gene: TRBV7-3
CDR3aa: CASSPDRGSSYEQYF

j_gene: TRBJ2-7
len: 12
v_gene: TRBV14
CDR3aa: CASSLLSYEQYF

j_gene: TRBJ2-5
len: 12
v_gene: TRBV7-9
CDR3aa: CASSETQETQYF

j_gene: TRBJ1-2
len: 17
v_gene: TRBV19
CDR3aa: CASSLNGLHRRDYGYTF

j_gene: TRBJ2-3
len: 15
v_gene: TRBV7-9
CDR3aa: CASSSYRGRVDTQYF

j_gene: TRBJ2-7
len: 16
v_gene: TRBV7-8
CDR3aa: CASSLPGQGRFYEQYF

j_gene: TRBJ2-7
len: 14
v_gene: TRBV30
CDR3aa: CAWSVWTGAYEQYF

j_gene: TRBJ1-5
len: 13
v_gene: TRBV6-1
CDR3aa: CASSDRAAQPQHF

j_gene: TRBJ2-1
len: 13
v_gene: TRBV5-1
CDR3aa: CASSPGGANEQFF

j_gene: TRBJ1-1
len: 13
v_gene: TRBV5-4
CDR3aa: CASSLDRRTEAFF

j_gene: TRBJ1-2
len: 15
v_gene: TRBV28
CDR3aa: CASRPTGGRSYGYTF

j_gene: TRBJ2-7
len: 15
v_gene: TRBV7-3
CDR3aa: CASSLASGGVYEQYF

j_gene: TRBJ1-1
len: 13
v_gene: TRBV14
CDR3aa: CASSQGGGPGAFF

j_gene: TRBJ2-6
len: 17
v_gene: TRBV19
CDR3aa: CASRRRLSGSGANVLTF

j_gene: TRBJ1-4
len: 15
v_gene: TRBV27
CDR3aa: CASSLWTAGNEKLFF

j_gene: TRBJ1-1
len: 16
v_gene: TRBV11-2
CDR3aa: CASSLDAAGYVTEAFF

j_gene: TRBJ1-2
len: 13
v_gene: TRBV19
CDR3aa: CASSVGDSYGYTF

j_gene: TRBJ2-1
len: 16
v_gene: TRBV7-9
CDR3aa: CASSLRDSPSYNEQFF

j_gene: TRBJ1-1
len: 17
v_gene: TRBV9
CDR3aa: CASSVVGSDRGNTEAFF